These 3 T cell receptor beta chains were all obtained from the same sample, sequenced in a study of metastatic and nonmetastatic thyroid tumors. Prior to thyroid surgery, none of the patients had received any treatment. TCRdb re-called clones from the PCR reads using MiXCR. The sample includes approximately 84,000 clones, about 15% of them seen just once. The specimen sequenced was blood. These receptors originate from a female donor with papillary thyroid cancer or a benign thyroid nodule (not recorded which). Some clones in this sample may be carry-over from other donors' samples.

The chain is built from TRBV24-1 and TRBJ2-1; 8 bases are shared with TRBD1. The trim removed 4 bases at V and 4 bases at J, leaving 17 bases unmatched. CDR1 and CDR2 (germline): KGHDR, SFDVKD. CDR3 length: 19 amino acids. CDR3 nucleotide sequence: TGTGCCACCAGTGAGTGGGGACAGGAAACCCCTCTAACATACAATGAGCAGTTCTTC. It is translated as CATSEWGQETPLTYNEQFF.

The genes are TRBV24-1 and TRBJ2-3; 9 positions match TRBD2. This CDR3 has 16 amino acids. The ends lost 4 bases at V and 5 bases at J; junction bases unmatched: 9. Germline V gene data show CDR1 as KGHDR and CDR2 as SFDVKD. Here the CDR3 reads CATSDSGTSPLDTQYF. In nucleotides, the CDR3 is TGTGCCACCAGTGACTCCGGGACTAGCCCCTTAGATACGCAGTATTTT.

A remark on this clone: Because it lacks the conserved phenylalanine or tryptophan at the end, this CDR3 is likely a read error. The DNA is omitted, as the CDR3 cannot be located on it reliably, and the CDR3 follows TCRdb's listing. The chain uses TRBV10-3 and TRBJ1-5. Germline V lookup: CDR1 ENHRY, CDR2 SYGVKD. Both ends counted, the CDR3 spans 15 residues. CDR3 sequence: CAISEKTDGGQPKHL.